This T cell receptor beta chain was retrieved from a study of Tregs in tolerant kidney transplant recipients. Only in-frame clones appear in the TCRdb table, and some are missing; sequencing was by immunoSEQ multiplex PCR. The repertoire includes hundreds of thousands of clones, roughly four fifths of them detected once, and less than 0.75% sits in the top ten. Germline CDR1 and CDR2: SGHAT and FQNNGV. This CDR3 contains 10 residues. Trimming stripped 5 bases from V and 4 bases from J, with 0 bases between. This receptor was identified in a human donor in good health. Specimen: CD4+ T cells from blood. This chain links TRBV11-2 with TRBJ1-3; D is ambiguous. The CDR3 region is CASSGNTIYF. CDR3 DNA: TGTGCCAGCAGCGGAAACACCATATATTTT.